Presented here are 9 T cell receptor beta chains from one specimen sequenced in a study of human T cells and chemical hapten exposure. The time point was: pre-sensitization, week 0. The sample's treatment: therapeutic diphenylcyclopropenone sensitization with weekly scalp DPC. TCRdb called the RACE reads again in MiXCR, with one record for every CDR3 protein. Of tens of thousands of distinct CDR3 sequences in the sample, less than 8.5% were seen once. This specimen was whole blood, taken in connection with sensitization to the hapten diphenylcyclopropenone (DPC). The receptors were gathered from a woman between 45 and 60 years old with alopecia areata. Some clones in this sample may be carry-over from other donors' samples.

This clonotype was detected a few times. V is TRBV6-6 and J is TRBJ1-1; D remains unclear. CDR3 size: 13 residues. Looked up from germline, CDR1 is MNHNY and CDR2 is SVGAGI (reference sequence). Trimming took 5 bases from V and 0 from J, leaving 7 bases between them. Here the CDR3 reads CASSRKMNTEAFF. The CDR3 region has the DNA TGTGCCAGCAGTCGTAAGATGAACACTGAAGCTTTCTTT.

This clonotype was seen many times. The rearrangement links TRBV2 to TRBJ2-5; 8 nucleotides align to TRBD1. CDR3 length: 13 residues. The V and J ends lost 7 bases and 2 bases, in that order; junction bases with no gene match: 3. The germline CDR1 and CDR2 sequences are SNHLY and FYNNEI. CDR3 sequence: CASTRDRQETQYF. The CDR3 bases are TGTGCCAGCACCAGGGACAGGCAAGAGACCCAGTACTTC.

Only a few counts were recorded for this clonotype. This chain joins TRBV9 and TRBJ2-1; 9 nucleotides agree with TRBD1. The germline gives CDR1 SGDLS, CDR2 YYNGEE. The length of the CDR3 is 16 residues. The V and J ends lost 3 bases and 9 bases, in that order; junction bases with no gene match: 13. CDR3: CASSDRPGTGSAEQFF. The CDR3 nucleotides are TGTGCCAGCAGCGACCGTCCCGGGACAGGGTCAGCTGAGCAGTTCTTC. Drawing the rest from reference TRBV9 and TRBJ2-1, the complete variable domain is DSGVTQTPKHLITATGQRVTLRCSPRSGDLSVYWYQQSLDQGLQFLIQYYNGEERAKGNILERFSAQQFPDLHSELNLSSLELGDSALYFCASSDRPGTGSAEQFFGPGTRLTVL.

The chain uses TRBV11-3 and TRBJ2-1, with D tentatively TRBD2 (5 bases). CDR1 SGHNT and CDR2 YENEEA come from the germline V gene. Trimming shortened V by 0 bases and J by 4 bases, and 10 bases separated the two germline ends. The CDR3 has 15 residues. CDR3 protein: CASSLDSGVYNEQFF. The CDR3 DNA reads TGTGCCAGCAGCTTAGATTCCGGGGTATACAATGAGCAGTTCTTC.

CDR3 bases: TGTGCCAGCAGCAAGCGACTAGCGAGGTTTACGCAGTATTTT. This gives the protein CASSKRLARFTQYF. The rearrangement links TRBV21-1 to TRBJ2-3; TRBD2 is the table's D call, not checked against the DNA. TRBV21-1 is labeled a pseudogene. The CDR3 totals 14 residues.

The chain joins TRBV20-1 to TRBJ2-3, with TRBD2 matching 8 bases. Germline V gene data show CDR1 as DFQATT and CDR2 as SNEGSKA (reference sequence). The CDR3 contains 14 residues. The J segment lost 0 bases and the V segment lost 6 bases, leaving 5 bases of the junction unmatched. This CDR3 is CSAHLAGSTDTQYF. The CDR3, as DNA: TGCAGTGCCCACTTAGCGGGAAGCACAGATACGCAGTATTTT.

This clonotype came up many times. The V call is TRBV20-1, the J call TRBJ2-1; the match to TRBD2 covers 8 bases. The CDR3 runs to 14 residues. Germline CDR1 DFQATT, CDR2 SNEGSKA (reference sequence). J lost 0 bases, V lost 6 bases, and 4 bases had no gene match. CDR3 protein: CSATSGSSYNEQFF. DNA for the CDR3: TGCAGTGCCACAAGCGGGAGCTCCTACAATGAGCAGTTCTTC.

This sequence joins TRBV7-9 and TRBJ1-6; TRBD1 might be the D (6 bases). The V gene's germline CDR1 is SEHNR and CDR2 FQNEAQ (reference sequence). The germline V and J ends were trimmed by 1 base and 8 bases, with 12 bases remaining between them. The length of the CDR3 is 15 residues. The CDR3: CASSLGGGPYSPLHF. The DNA for the CDR3 is TGTGCCAGCAGCTTAGGAGGGGGACCTTATTCACCCCTCCACTTT.

This clonotype was counted many times. The chain combines TRBV2 with TRBJ1-5; the D gene is possibly TRBD1 (5 bases). CDR3 length: 15 residues. CDR1 and CDR2 (germline): SNHLY, FYNNEI. Trimming cost V 1 base and J 2 bases, with 9 bases left between them. CDR3 DNA: TGTGCCAGCAGTGAAGTAAGGGGTGGCAATCAGCCCCAGCATTTT. It codes for CASSEVRGGNQPQHF.